This T cell receptor (beta chain) was documented in a study of shared clonotypes between healthy human individuals (dated by TCRdb to the early 2020s). At the level of the whole study: A couple of women and three men aged 18 to 49 years were included in the cohort. To increase sequencing depth and limit assay-specific biases, TCR repertoire library preparation and sequencing were carried out by different laboratories using diverse techniques. To estimate repertoire size and how much clonotypes are shared between individuals, the study performed deep sequencing of blood TCR repertoires from roughly five healthy adults. Between about 0.8 and 9 billion PBMCs per donor were obtained by leukapheresis. Per donor, three plates each were used for CD4 naive and CD4 memory, two for CD8 naive, and one for CD8 memory. General findings and caveats noted by the study authors: Sharing across several donors was observed for about 4.8% of naive CD4, 3% to 3.5% of naive CD8, 2.3% of memory CD4, and about 0.4% of memory CD8 clonotypes. Pairwise subsampling indicated that sequencing depth was expected to affect the degree of clonotype sharing among donors. The genetic and exposure-history diversity represented was limited by the small number of donors. Clonotypes shared by all four sorted-subset donors showed higher generation probabilities than non-shared clonotypes. Rarefaction of sorted-subset datasets indicated incomplete sequencing despite the large sequencing depth. Larger estimated clonotype richness was generally found for naive subsets than for memory subsets. Sampling was limited to blood, and TCR repertoires in tissue likely differ from TCR repertoires in blood.

TCR CDR3 regions were amplified from genomic DNA by multiplex PCR using the deep immunoSEQ assay. Extracted genomic DNA from each cell subset was spread evenly across all wells of several immunoSEQ 96-well plates, with each plate serving as a replicate. For sorted subsets, each replicate PCR was loaded with around 200 ng genomic DNA, equivalent to 25,000 to 35,000 T cell genomes. Purified libraries were measured with a Qubit 3.0 fluorometer, size-checked on a Bioanalyzer 2100, and measured again with the KAPA Library Quantification kit. Each immunoSEQ 96-well plate was sequenced on its own single-read 150-cycle Illumina NextSeq 550 flow cell. The paper's data handling went like this. Because only junctional sequences without quality scores were contained in the immunoSEQ output, filtering matching that applied to full-length reads could not be performed. Sequences were annotated with PyIR, a Python wrapper for IgBLAST v1.9, using IMGT germline references to assign V/J genes and CDR3. Reads were removed for weak V/J assignments (E-value above 1e-6), missing CDR3, stop codons, out-of-frame junctions, or ambiguous translated residues. V3J clonotypes were defined as sequences sharing the same inferred V gene, J gene, and CDR3 amino acid sequence. To compute the percentage overlap between repertoires, the number of shared unique clonotypes was divided by the size of the smaller repertoire. Three approaches were used to assess repertoire richness: RTK rarefaction, the Chao1 estimator, and Recon v2.1 estimates of unobserved clonotypes. OLGA was used to compute generation probabilities for all TCRbeta clonotypes that the gDNA method yielded from a handful of donors. This is the immuneACCESS table as TCRdb keeps it, with only in-frame sequences that have V and J called. A part of the clones is gone; compared with another copy, unresolved V genes explain less than half, and the rest is unexplained. That table furnishes V, J and clone size, whereas the DNA furnished D and trimming. The sample contains approximately 1.5 million clones, 98% of them found a single time. The ten biggest clones cover about 0.4% of the sample.

Healthy HIV-negative adults with no recently reported acute infections or vaccinations were included as donors. Only Caucasian adults living in Nashville, Tennessee, USA were represented among the donors. Magnetic negative selection was used to enrich CD4+ T cells, after which naive cells were positively selected on CD45RA and the negative fraction became the memory subset. After blood collection by leukapheresis, PBMCs were isolated using Ficoll-Histopaque density gradient centrifugation and then cryopreserved in the vapor phase of liquid nitrogen. Purity and quantity of every magnetically sorted T cell population were checked by analytical flow cytometry. Genomic DNA was isolated from each sorted fraction and quantified by UV absorbance on a Nanodrop 2000c. V is cut by 5 bases and J by 1 base, and the space between the germline ends is 8 bases. From the cysteine up to the phenylalanine, the CDR3 has a length of 14 residues. The entry retains the CDR3 DNA only, 42 bases that are in frame from base 1. CDR1 and CDR2 (SEHNR, FQNEAQ) derive from the germline V gene (reference sequence).

For this clone: The antigen this receptor binds is unknown. No base quality information exists; no much larger clone differs at one position.

The receptor chain draws on TRBV7-9 and TRBJ2-2; TRBD1 is a possible D gene, resting on 6 matching bases. Sequencing was carried out using naive CD4+ T cells sorted from blood. In the paper's terms, the cell subset or site label means: CD45RA+ positively selected. This receptor was identified in a man aged 25 to 40 in good health. Here is the DNA: TGTGCCAGCAGCCTCAGGGGGAACACCGGGGAGCTGTTTTTT. It codes for CASSLRGNTGELFF.